A single T cell receptor beta chain is shown here with its context. Trimming removed 5 bases from V and 10 bases from J; junction bases left unmatched: 14. From germline, CDR1 is SEHNR and CDR2 FQNEAQ (reference sequence). CDR3 length: 16 amino acids. The data derive from a study of blood T cell repertoires in COVID-19. In the original analysis: Estimation of nucleated cell counts relied on the amplification of reference gene primers. Clones were sequenced by immunoSEQ multiplex PCR, and TCRdb holds only the in-frame ones, with some missing. The V and J calls and the clone size are those of that table, but D and trimming were determined from the DNA. Of approximately 130,000 clones listed, 86% were seen once; the top ten hold about 2.5%.

This TCR derives from a woman aged 45-65 years who had recovered from COVID-19. This chain links TRBV7-9 with TRBJ2-2; TRBD1 matches at 9 bases. Sample: PBMCs or T cells enriched from blood (not recorded which). CDR3 amino acids: CASSHRDRAQTKELFF. In nucleotides, the CDR3 is TGTGCCAGCAGCCACCGGGACAGGGCCCAAACGAAGGAGCTGTTTTTT. The entire variable domain, with the rest obtained from reference TRBV7-9 and TRBJ2-2, is as follows: DTGVSQNPRHKITKRGQNVTFRCDPISEHNRLYWYRQTLGQGPEFLTYFQNEAQLEKSRLLSDRFSAERPKGSFSTLEIQRTEQGDSAMYLCASSHRDRAQTKELFFGEGSRLTVL.